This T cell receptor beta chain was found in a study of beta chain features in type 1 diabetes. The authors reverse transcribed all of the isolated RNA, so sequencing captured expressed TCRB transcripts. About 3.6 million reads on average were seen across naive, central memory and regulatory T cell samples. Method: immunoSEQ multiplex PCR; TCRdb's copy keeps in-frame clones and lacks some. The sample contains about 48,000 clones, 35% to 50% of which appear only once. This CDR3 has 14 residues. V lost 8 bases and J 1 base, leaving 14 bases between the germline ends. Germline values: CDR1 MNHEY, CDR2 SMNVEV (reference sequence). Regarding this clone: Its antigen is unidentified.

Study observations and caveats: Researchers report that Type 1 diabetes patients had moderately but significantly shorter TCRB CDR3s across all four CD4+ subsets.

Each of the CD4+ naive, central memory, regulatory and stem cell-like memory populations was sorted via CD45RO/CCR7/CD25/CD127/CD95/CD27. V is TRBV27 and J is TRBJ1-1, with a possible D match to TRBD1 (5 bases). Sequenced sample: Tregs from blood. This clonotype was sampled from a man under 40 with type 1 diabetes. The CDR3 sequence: CASRRDSANTEAFF. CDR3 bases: TGTGCCAGCCGACGAGACAGCGCGAACACTGAAGCTTTCTTT.